This is a list of T cell receptor beta chains from one sample in a study of breast tumors, draining lymph nodes, adjacent tissues. One entry per CDR3 protein results from TCRdb running MiXCR on the multiplex PCR reads. This table has around 250,000 distinct CDR3 sequences, around 35% appearing once. The sequenced material came from axillary lymph node tissue. These receptors were obtained from a female donor with breast cancer. Some clones in this sample may be carry-over from other donors' samples. CDR3s include the opening cysteine and the closing phenylalanine or tryptophan.

V: TRBV20-1; length: 15; CDR3: CSAKGPAGGVGEQFF
V: TRBV6-5; length: 15; CDR3: CASRGKGSGIYEQYF
V: TRBV4-3; length: 15; CDR3: CASSQDVGYTGELFF
V: TRBV12-3/TRBV12-4; length: 15; CDR3: CASSPLWGRRVTQYF
V: TRBV28; length: 16; CDR3: CASTELGGGGSGELFF
V: TRBV19; length: 14; CDR3: CASSMVQGYQPQHF
V: TRBV6-5; length: 16; CDR3: CASSHTRGRGREKLFF
V: TRBV6-1; length: 13; CDR3: CASSQDTNYGYTF
V: TRBV14; length: 15; CDR3: CASSQSGTNTGELFF
V: TRBV20-1; length: 13; CDR3: CSARFRGDEKLFF
V: TRBV9; length: 13; CDR3: CASSRTVNNEQFF
V: TRBV7-9; length: 15; CDR3: CASSPRTGGNQELFF
V: TRBV3-1; length: 15; CDR3: CASSQDSGVQETQYF
V: TRBV9; length: 17; CDR3: CASSASTRAGDTGELFF
V: TRBV2; length: 13; CDR3: CASSEPRGDEQYF
V: TRBV20-1; length: 13; CDR3: CSATPPAQETQYF
V: TRBV20-1; length: 15; CDR3: CSAFPAGGRNYGYTF
V: TRBV6-5; length: 13; CDR3: CAARGGALNEQFF
V: TRBV20-1; length: 14; CDR3: CSAAAVIVTDTQYF
V: TRBV5-4; length: 13; CDR3: CASSLVVGAGYTF
V: TRBV5-4; length: 15; CDR3: CASSQTPGKYETQYF